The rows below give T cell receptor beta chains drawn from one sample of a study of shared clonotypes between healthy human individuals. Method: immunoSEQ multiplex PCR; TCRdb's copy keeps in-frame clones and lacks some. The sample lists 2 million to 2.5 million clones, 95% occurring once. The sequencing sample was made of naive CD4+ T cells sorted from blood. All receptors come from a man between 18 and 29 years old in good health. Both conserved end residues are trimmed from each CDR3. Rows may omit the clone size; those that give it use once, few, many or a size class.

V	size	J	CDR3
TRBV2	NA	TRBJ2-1	ASSALVNNNEQF
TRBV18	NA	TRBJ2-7	ASSPRQGASYEQY
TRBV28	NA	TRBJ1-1	ASSHQQILNTEAF
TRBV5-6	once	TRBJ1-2	ASSETGFLDPNYGHT
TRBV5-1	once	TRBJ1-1	ASSLGNGATEAF
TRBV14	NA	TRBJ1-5	ASSLDLNQPQH
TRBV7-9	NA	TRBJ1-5	ASSQSSSNQPQH
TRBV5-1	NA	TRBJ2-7	ASSPDRVASY
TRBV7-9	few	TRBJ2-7	ASSLAAYEQY
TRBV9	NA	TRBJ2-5	ASSVGTSGTWETQY
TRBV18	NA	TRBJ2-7	ASSPRDRGSYEQY
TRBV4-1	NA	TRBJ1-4	ASSRLRGPNEKLF
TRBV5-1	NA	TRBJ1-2	ASSSGDSSNYGYT
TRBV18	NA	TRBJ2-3	ASSQTSTDTQY
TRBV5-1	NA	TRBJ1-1	ASSLDGTVKNTEAF
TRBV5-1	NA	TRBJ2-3	ASSLDTGTDTQY
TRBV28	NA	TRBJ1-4	ASSPTGGATNEKLF
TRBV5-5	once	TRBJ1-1	ASSLFGTGEMRAEAF
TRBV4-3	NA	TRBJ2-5	ASSRDRAGQETQY
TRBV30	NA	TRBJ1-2	AWSGQEGGYT
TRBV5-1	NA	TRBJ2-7	ASSLVERGGLEQY
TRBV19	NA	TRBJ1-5	ASSGNQPQH
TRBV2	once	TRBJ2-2	ASKSDRGTGELF
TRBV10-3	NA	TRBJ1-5	AISEIGEVQPQH